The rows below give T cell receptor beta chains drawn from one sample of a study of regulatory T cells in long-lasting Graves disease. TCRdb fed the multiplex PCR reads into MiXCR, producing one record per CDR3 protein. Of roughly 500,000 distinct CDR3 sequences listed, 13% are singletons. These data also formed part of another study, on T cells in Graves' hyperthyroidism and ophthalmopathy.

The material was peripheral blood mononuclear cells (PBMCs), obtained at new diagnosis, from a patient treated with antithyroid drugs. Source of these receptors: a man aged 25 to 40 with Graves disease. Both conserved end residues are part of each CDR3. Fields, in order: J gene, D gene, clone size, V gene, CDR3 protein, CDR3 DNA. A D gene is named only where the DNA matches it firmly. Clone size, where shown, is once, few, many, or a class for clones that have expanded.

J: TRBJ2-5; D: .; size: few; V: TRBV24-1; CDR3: CATSDSRRRRDEETQYF; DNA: TGTGCCACCAGTGATTCGCGCAGGAGGCGGGATGAAGAGACCCAGTACTTC
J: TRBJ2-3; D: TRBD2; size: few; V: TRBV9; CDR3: CASSVETSKRVTQYF; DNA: TGTGCCAGCAGCGTAGAGACTAGCAAACGGGTTACGCAGTATTTT
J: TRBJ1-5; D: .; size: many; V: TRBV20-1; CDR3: CSARDRGDQWQPQHF; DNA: TGCAGTGCTAGAGATCGGGGGGATCAATGGCAGCCCCAGCATTTT
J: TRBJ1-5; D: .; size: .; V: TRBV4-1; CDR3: CASSQVQDNQPQHF; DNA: TGCGCCAGCAGCCAAGTTCAGGACAATCAGCCCCAGCATTTT
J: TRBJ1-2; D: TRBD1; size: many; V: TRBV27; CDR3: CASSLTGTGFGYTF; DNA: TGTGCCAGCAGTTTGACCGGGACAGGGTTTGGCTACACCTTC
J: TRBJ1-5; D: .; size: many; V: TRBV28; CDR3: CASSPRGADYSNQPQHF; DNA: TGTGCCAGCAGCCCTCGCGGGGCGGACTATAGCAATCAGCCCCAGCATTTT
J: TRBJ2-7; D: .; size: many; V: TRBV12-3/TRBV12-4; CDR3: CANTTLPDSLVYEQYF; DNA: TGTGCCAACACCACCCTCCCGGACTCCCTGGTATACGAGCAGTACTTC
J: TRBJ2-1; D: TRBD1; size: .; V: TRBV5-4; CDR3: CASSSGTGLRLEQFF; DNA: TGTGCCAGCAGCTCCGGGACAGGGCTACGGCTGGAGCAGTTCTTC
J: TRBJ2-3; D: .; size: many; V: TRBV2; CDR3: CASINTVSTDTQYF; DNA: TGTGCCAGCATCAACACAGTTAGCACAGATACGCAGTATTTT
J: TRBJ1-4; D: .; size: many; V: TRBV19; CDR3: CASSQLYEKLFF; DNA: TGTGCCAGTAGTCAGCTCTACGAAAAACTGTTTTTT
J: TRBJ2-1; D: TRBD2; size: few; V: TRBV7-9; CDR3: CASSSGGKTSGSYNEQFF; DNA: TGTGCCAGCAGCTCCGGGGGGAAGACTAGCGGGAGCTACAATGAGCAGTTCTTC
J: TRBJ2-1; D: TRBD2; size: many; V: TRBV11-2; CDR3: CASSSPSGGGSNEQFF; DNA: TGTGCCAGCAGCTCCCCTTCCGGGGGAGGGAGCAATGAGCAGTTCTTC
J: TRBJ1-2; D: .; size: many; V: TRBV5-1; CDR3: CASSTEGRGRYGYTF; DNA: TGCGCCAGCAGCACGGAAGGCAGGGGACGCTATGGCTACACCTTC
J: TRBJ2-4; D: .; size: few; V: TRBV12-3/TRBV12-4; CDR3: CASSSGTPKTIQYF; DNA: TGTGCCAGCAGCTCCGGGACTCCAAAAACCATTCAGTACTTC
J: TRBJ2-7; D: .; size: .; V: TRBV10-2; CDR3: CASSNVGGFYEQYF; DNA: TGCGCCAGCAGCAATGTGGGGGGATTCTACGAGCAGTACTTC
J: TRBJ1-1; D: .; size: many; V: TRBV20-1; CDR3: CRPNTEAFF; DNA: TGCCGGCCGAACACTGAAGCTTTCTTT
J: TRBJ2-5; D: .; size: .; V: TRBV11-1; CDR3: CASSPMFETQYF; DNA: TGTGCCAGCAGCCCGATGTTTGAGACCCAGTACTTC
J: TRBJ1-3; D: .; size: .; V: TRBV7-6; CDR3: CASSRTRGAGNTIYF; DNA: TGTGCCAGCAGCAGAACCCGAGGCGCAGGAAACACCATATATTTT
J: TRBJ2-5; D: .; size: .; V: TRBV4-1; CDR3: CASSPTSAKPFAYF; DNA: TGCGCCAGCAGCCCGACGAGCGCTAAGCCATTCGCCTACTTC
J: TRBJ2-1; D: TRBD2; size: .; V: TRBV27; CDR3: CASSPGLAGGSWDYNEQFF; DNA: TGTGCCAGCAGTCCGGGACTAGCGGGAGGGTCTTGGGACTACAATGAGCAGTTCTTC
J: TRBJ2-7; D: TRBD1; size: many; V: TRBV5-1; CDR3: CASTTGQGAYEQYF; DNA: TGCGCCAGCACCACCGGACAGGGGGCCTACGAGCAGTACTTC
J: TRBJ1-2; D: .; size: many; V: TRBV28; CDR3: CASSFPDRLANYGYTF; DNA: TGTGCCAGCAGTTTCCCGGACCGGCTAGCTAACTATGGCTACACCTTC
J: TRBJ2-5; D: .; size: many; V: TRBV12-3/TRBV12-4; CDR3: CASSLWAEETQYF; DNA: TGTGCCAGCAGTTTATGGGCTGAAGAGACCCAGTACTTC
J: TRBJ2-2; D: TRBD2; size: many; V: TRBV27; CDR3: CASSLFAGGGTGELFF; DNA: TGTGCCAGCAGTTTATTTGCGGGGGGGGGCACCGGGGAGCTGTTTTTT
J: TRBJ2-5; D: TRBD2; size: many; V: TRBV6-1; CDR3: CASRPPGLAGQETQYF; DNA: TGTGCCAGCAGACCCCCGGGACTAGCGGGCCAAGAGACCCAGTACTTC
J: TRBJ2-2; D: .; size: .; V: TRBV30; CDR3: CAWSVFGSAPTGELFF; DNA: TGTGCCTGGAGTGTTTTTGGTAGCGCGCCCACCGGGGAGCTGTTTTTT
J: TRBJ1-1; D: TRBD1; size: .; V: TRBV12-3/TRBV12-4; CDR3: CASSRPGTDHTEAFF; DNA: TGTGCCAGCAGTCGTCCCGGGACAGACCACACTGAAGCTTTCTTT
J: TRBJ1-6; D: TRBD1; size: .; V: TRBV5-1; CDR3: CASSWTGDNSPLYF; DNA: TGCGCCAGCAGTTGGACAGGGGATAATTCACCCCTCTACTTT
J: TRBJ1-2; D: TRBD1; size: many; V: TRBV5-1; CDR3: CASSSPDRGSYGYTF; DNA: TGCGCCAGCAGCTCCCCGGACAGGGGTAGCTATGGCTACACCTTC
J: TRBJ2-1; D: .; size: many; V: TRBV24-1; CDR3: CATSDFQGGNEQFF; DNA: TGTGCCACCAGTGATTTCCAGGGTGGCAATGAGCAGTTCTTC
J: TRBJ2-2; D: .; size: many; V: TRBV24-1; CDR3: CATSDPTSDRRTGELFF; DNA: TGTGCCACCAGTGATCCAACCTCTGACAGACGGACCGGGGAGCTGTTTTTT
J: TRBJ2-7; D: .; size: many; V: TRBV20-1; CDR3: CSARVPGTTYEQYF; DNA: TGCAGTGCTAGAGTCCCGGGTACTACCTACGAGCAGTACTTC
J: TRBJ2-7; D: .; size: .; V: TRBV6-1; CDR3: CASTKFRTGLKGYEQYF; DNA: TGTGCCAGCACCAAGTTCAGAACAGGGTTAAAGGGTTACGAGCAGTACTTC
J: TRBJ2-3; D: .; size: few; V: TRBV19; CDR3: CASSPEGPLTDTQYF; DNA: TGTGCCAGTAGTCCTGAGGGGCCCCTCACAGATACGCAGTATTTT
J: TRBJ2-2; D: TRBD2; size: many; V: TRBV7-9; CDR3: CASSFTSGAGELFF; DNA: TGTGCCAGCAGCTTTACGAGCGGGGCGGGGGAGCTGTTTTTT
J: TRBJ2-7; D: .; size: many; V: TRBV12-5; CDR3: CASGQHYEQYF; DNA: TGTGCTAGTGGGCAACACTACGAGCAGTACTTC
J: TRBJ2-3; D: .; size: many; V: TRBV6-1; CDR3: CASSVRTAWEDTQYF; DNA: TGTGCCAGCAGTGTTAGGACCGCTTGGGAAGATACGCAGTATTTT
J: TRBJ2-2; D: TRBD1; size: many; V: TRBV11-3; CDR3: CASSPGQGAGGELFF; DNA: TGTGCCAGCAGCCCCGGACAGGGGGCGGGCGGGGAGCTGTTTTTT
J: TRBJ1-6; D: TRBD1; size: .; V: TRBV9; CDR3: CASSATRGLGNSPLHF; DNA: TGTGCCAGCAGCGCCACCAGGGGGCTCGGAAATTCACCCCTCCACTTT
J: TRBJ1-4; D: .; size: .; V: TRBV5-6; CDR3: CASSLDWDEKLCF; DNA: TGTGCCAGCAGCTTGGATTGGGATGAAAAACTGTGTTTT
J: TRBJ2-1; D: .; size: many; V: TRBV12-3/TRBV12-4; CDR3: CASSRGGGLEQFF; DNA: TGTGCCAGCAGTCGCGGAGGCGGGCTCGAGCAGTTCTTC
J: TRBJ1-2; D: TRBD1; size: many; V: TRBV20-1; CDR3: CSADPTPGQGAYGYTF; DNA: TGCAGTGCTGACCCGACCCCGGGACAGGGGGCCTATGGCTACACCTTC
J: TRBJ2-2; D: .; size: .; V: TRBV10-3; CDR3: CAITRAEDPGELFF; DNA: TGTGCCATCACCAGAGCGGAGGACCCCGGGGAGCTGTTTTTT